These 21 T cell receptor beta chains originate from one sample sequenced in a study of identical twins. TCRdb independently ran MiXCR on the 5' RACE reads; one entry per CDR3 protein. Altogether fewer than 250,000 distinct CDR3 sequences are present, about a tenth being singletons, with the ten largest covering about 5.5%. The sample taken for sequencing was memory (CD45RO+) T cells sorted from blood. The receptors were gathered from a woman aged 18-29 years in good health.

V usage is TRBV12-3 or TRBV12-4 and J usage is TRBJ2-1; 8 nucleotides agree with TRBD1. V trimming: 2 bases; J trimming: 3 bases; junction bases outside the gene matches: 3. The CDR3 extends over 15 amino acids. The CDR3 spells CASSLRTGIYNEQFF. The CDR3 DNA sequence: TGTGCCAGCAGTTTACGGACAGGGATCTACAATGAGCAGTTCTTC.

This clonotype came up once. The V and J genes are TRBV18 and TRBJ2-5; D is possibly TRBD1 or TRBD2 (6 bases each). Trimming took 3 bases from V and 4 from J, leaving 12 bases between them. CDR1 is KGHSH and CDR2 is LQKENI in the germline V gene. The CDR3 is made up of 14 amino acids. The CDR3 region has the DNA TGTGCCAGCTCACCTCCAGGAGGGGGAGAGACCCAGTACTTC. This translates into CASSPPGGGETQYF. Combining the CDR3 with reference TRBV18 and TRBJ2-5 gives the whole variable domain NAGVMQNPRHLVRRRGQEARLRCSPMKGHSHVYWYRQLPEEGLKFMVYLQKENIIDESGMPKERFSAEFPKEGPSILRIQQVVRGDSAAYFCASSPPGGGETQYFGPGTRLLVL.

The CDR3 DNA follows: TGTGCCAGCAGCCCGACGGATGGGACAACTAACTATGGCTACACCTTC. This gives the protein CASSPTDGTTNYGYTF. The V call is TRBV6-1, the J call TRBJ1-2; tentative D call: TRBD1 (6 bases). Germline V gives CDR1 MNHNS, CDR2 SASEGT. The germline V and J ends were trimmed by 6 bases and 0 bases, with 17 bases remaining between them. The CDR3 loop spans 16 amino acids.

This clonotype was seen a few times. V is TRBV20-1 and J is TRBJ2-7; tentative D call: TRBD2 (6 bases). CDR1 DFQATT and CDR2 SNEGSKA come from the germline V gene (reference sequence). Trimming cost V 3 bases and J 0 bases, with 12 bases left between them. The CDR3 has 14 residues. CDR3: CSARGEAFSYEQYF. The CDR3 nucleotides are TGCAGTGCTAGGGGGGAGGCCTTCTCCTACGAGCAGTACTTC.

This clonotype was seen a few times. The V call is TRBV27, the J call TRBJ1-1, with 8 bases lining up with TRBD1. J gave up 1 base and V 7 bases, and 8 bases lay outside the gene matches. Germline V gene data show CDR1 as MNHEY and CDR2 as SMNVEV (reference sequence). The CDR3 is 15 residues long. CDR3 coding DNA: TGTGCCAGCAAACCAACAGGGGGGAGGAACACTGAAGCTTTCTTT. Residues: CASKPTGGRNTEAFF.

This clonotype was seen more than once but under ten times. This chain links TRBV6-1 with TRBJ2-7, with 9 bases matching TRBD1. The CDR3 contains 15 residues. V lost 6 bases to trimming and J lost 4 bases; unmatched junction nucleotides: 10. CDR1 is MNHNS, CDR2 SASEGT, per germline. The CDR3 DNA is TGTGCCAGCAGGAGGACAGGGGAAGGTGGGTACGAGCAGTACTTC. It specifies CASRRTGEGGYEQYF.

This clonotype was found many times. The chain carries TRBV12-3 or TRBV12-4 and TRBJ1-2, with D possibly matching TRBD1 (6 bases). The V end lost 5 bases, the J end lost 4 bases, and 11 bases lay between the germline ends. The CDR3 covers 13 residues. The CDR3 DNA follows: TGTGCCAGCAGTATAGACAGGTCCTATGGCTACACCTTC. Encoded protein: CASSIDRSYGYTF.

This clonotype has only a few counts. This chain's CDR3 is CASSLSISTDTQYF. DNA for the CDR3: TGTGCCAGCAGTTTATCGATCTCCACAGATACGCAGTATTTT. This chain links TRBV27 with TRBJ2-3; D not certain. The germline V and J ends were trimmed by 0 bases and 2 bases, with 6 bases remaining between them. CDR1 is MNHEY, CDR2 SMNVEV, per germline (reference sequence). The CDR3 spans 14 residues.

This clonotype was detected ten times or more. The chain combines TRBV5-1 with TRBJ1-2; D remains ambiguous. This CDR3 is 13 amino acids long. Germline values: CDR1 SGHRS, CDR2 YFSETQ. The V end lost 7 bases, the J end lost 5 bases, and 15 bases lay between the germline ends. The CDR3 loop is CASAPEGLYGYTF. DNA of the CDR3: TGCGCCAGCGCTCCCGAGGGCCTTTATGGCTACACCTTC.

The V gene is TRBV29-1, the J gene TRBJ1-2, with 8 bases fitting TRBD1. CDR1 is SQVTM, CDR2 ANQGSEA, per germline. The V segment lost 3 bases and the J segment 2 bases; nucleotides outside the gene matches: 2. CDR3 length: 13 residues. The CDR3 nucleotides are TGCAGCGTTGATGGGACAGGAAACTATGGCTACACCTTC. This codes for CSVDGTGNYGYTF.

This chain uses TRBV4-3 with TRBJ2-7; a weak D match, TRBD1 (6 bases). V was cut by 4 bases and J by 5 bases, with 12 bases left in between. The CDR3 is 13 residues long. Looked up from germline, CDR1 is LGHNA and CDR2 is YSLEER. The CDR3 nucleotides read TGCGCCAGCAGCCGCACAGGGATCCACGAGCAGTACTTC. The encoded protein is CASSRTGIHEQYF.

This sequence joins TRBV28 and TRBJ2-5; D may be TRBD1 or TRBD2 (5 bases each). With 4 bases removed from V and 4 bases from J, the gap between germline ends came to 10 bases. This CDR3 has 13 residues. Germline CDR1 and CDR2: MDHEN and SYDVKM. DNA for the CDR3: TGTGCCAGCAGTTCGTCAGGGACAGAGACCCAGTACTTC. Translation: CASSSSGTETQYF.

V usage is TRBV4-3 and J usage is TRBJ1-1, with D maybe TRBD1 (6 bases). V lost 0 bases and J lost 11, with 13 bases in between. The CDR3 covers 13 residues. Germline V lookup: CDR1 LGHNA, CDR2 YSLEER. This CDR3 is CASSQEYRDEAFF. CDR3 nucleotide sequence: TGCGCCAGCAGCCAAGAATACAGGGACGAGGCTTTCTTT.

The chain combines TRBV27 with TRBJ1-4; tentatively, D is TRBD1 (5 bases). V shed 3 bases and J shed 2 bases, with 10 bases lying between them. CDR1 MNHEY and CDR2 SMNVEV come from the germline V gene (reference sequence). The CDR3 consists of 15 residues. The chain's CDR3 is CASSFYGTTNEKLFF. The DNA of the CDR3 is TGTGCCAGCAGTTTCTACGGGACTACTAATGAAAAACTGTTTTTT. Full variable domain (remainder filled in from reference TRBV27 and TRBJ1-4): EAQVTQNPRYLITVTGKKLTVTCSQNMNHEYMSWYRQDPGLGLRQIYYSMNVEVTDKGDVPEGYKVSRKEKRNFPLILESPSPNQTSLYFCASSFYGTTNEKLFFGSGTQLSVL.

The rearrangement links TRBV18 to TRBJ2-1; D is ambiguous. Trimming pared 0 bases from V and 3 bases from J, leaving 12 bases between. The CDR3 contains 16 residues. CDR1 is KGHSH and CDR2 is LQKENI in the germline V gene. DNA of the CDR3: TGTGCCAGCTCACCACCTCTAGAAAGGAACTACAATGAGCAGTTCTTC. This sequence encodes CASSPPLERNYNEQFF.

The sample holds a few counts of this clonotype. The chain carries TRBV6-2 or TRBV6-3 and TRBJ2-1, with no clear D. Germline V gives CDR1 MNHEY, CDR2 SVGEGT. The CDR3 contains 13 residues. The germline V and J ends were trimmed by 8 bases and 2 bases, with 10 bases remaining between them. The CDR3 protein is CASSPLPYNEQFF. Here the CDR3 DNA reads TGTGCCAGCTCGCCCCTCCCCTACAATGAGCAGTTCTTC.

This clonotype has only a few counts. This chain connects TRBV5-4 to TRBJ2-1, with D unresolved. This CDR3 spans 14 amino acids. The germline CDR1 and CDR2 sequences are SGHNT and YYREEE (reference sequence). The ends were cut back, 0 bases at V and 5 bases at J, with 9 bases in the middle. CDR3: CASSLDGVHNEQFF. CDR3 nucleotide sequence: TGTGCCAGCAGCTTGGATGGGGTGCACAATGAGCAGTTCTTC.

This chain connects TRBV29-1 to TRBJ2-1; 7 bases agree with TRBD2. The CDR3 spans 13 residues. Germline lookup yields CDR1 SQVTM and CDR2 ANQGSEA. The J segment lost 4 bases and the V segment lost 8 bases, leaving 8 bases of the junction unmatched. The CDR3 DNA sequence: TGCAGCAGCGCGGGAGTGGTATACAATGAGCAGTTCTTC. Residues: CSSAGVVYNEQFF.

This rearrangement joins TRBV9 to TRBJ2-3; D is undetermined. Germline CDR1 is SGDLS and CDR2 is YYNGEE. V was trimmed by 4 bases and J by 2 bases, leaving 11 bases between them. The CDR3 spans 14 residues. CDR3 protein: CASSPEVVTDTQYF. The CDR3, as DNA: TGTGCCAGCAGCCCCGAGGTAGTCACAGATACGCAGTATTTT.

This chain uses TRBV7-2 with TRBJ2-7; 12 bases align to TRBD2. V was clipped by 0 bases and J by 1 base; unmatched bases: 7. The CDR3 runs 18 residues. The V gene's germline CDR1 is SGHTA and CDR2 FQGNSA. CDR3 sequence (DNA): TGTGCCAGCAGCTTAGCCCCCATGCTAGCGGGAGGGTCCTACGAGCAGTACTTC. This gives the protein CASSLAPMLAGGSYEQYF.

This rearrangement joins TRBV20-1 to TRBJ2-4, with 11 bases fitting TRBD2. Germline V gene lookup returns CDR1 DFQATT and CDR2 SNEGSKA (reference sequence). The CDR3 has 16 residues. The trim removed 5 bases at V and 0 bases at J, leaving 6 bases unmatched. CDR3 DNA sequence: TGCAGTGCTTCCGGGACTAGCGGTCTAGCCAAAAACATTCAGTACTTC. This gives the protein CSASGTSGLAKNIQYF.